This entry lists 26 T cell receptor beta chains sequenced from one sample in a study of glioma-infiltrating T cells after dendritic cell vaccination. Measured with immunoSEQ multiplex PCR; TCRdb has only the in-frame clones, and not every one. This sample has 90,000 or so clones, with 85% to 90% found just once. The sequences come from blood, collected before dendritic cell vaccination. Every receptor here comes from a human donor with glioblastoma.

The CDR3 spells CASSIGQGNIQYF. CDR3 in DNA: TGTGCCAGCAGCATCGGACAGGGAAACATTCAGTACTTC. The rearrangement uses TRBV7-2 and TRBJ2-4; the match to TRBD1 covers 8 bases. Germline values: CDR1 SGHTA, CDR2 FQGNSA. J lost 6 bases, V lost 5 bases, and 3 bases had no gene match. The CDR3 is 13 residues long.

The chain has TRBV7-2 and TRBJ2-5; possibly TRBD2 for D (7 bases). This CDR3 has 15 residues. Trimming removed 3 bases at V and 5 bases at J, with 16 bases between. Germline V CDR1 and CDR2: SGHTA, FQGNSA. In DNA form, the CDR3 reads TGTGCCAGCAGCTTGTCGGGGGGCAAGGTCGAGACCCAGTACTTC. Translating it yields CASSLSGGKVETQYF.

The chain employs TRBV28 and TRBJ2-3, with 7 bases that match TRBD2. V was clipped by 2 bases and J by 4 bases; unmatched bases: 0. CDR3 length: 13 residues. The germline V gene encodes CDR1 MDHEN and CDR2 SYDVKM. The CDR3 DNA reads TGTGCCAGCAGTTTAGGGGGGGCAGATACGCAGTATTTT. It specifies CASSLGGADTQYF.

The gene calls are TRBV9 and TRBJ2-6; 9 nucleotides match TRBD2. The germline gives CDR1 SGDLS, CDR2 YYNGEE. The CDR3 has 18 amino acids. V lost 7 bases and J lost 0; bases outside the gene matches: 11. The CDR3 DNA is TGTGCCAGCGGGAGGGGCCTAGCGGGGTTCTCTGGGGCCAACGTCCTGACTTTC. This translates into CASGRGLAGFSGANVLTF. Based on the CDR3 plus reference TRBV9 and TRBJ2-6, the full variable domain is DSGVTQTPKHLITATGQRVTLRCSPRSGDLSVYWYQQSLDQGLQFLIQYYNGEERAKGNILERFSAQQFPDLHSELNLSSLELGDSALYFCASGRGLAGFSGANVLTFGAGSRLTVL.

In DNA, the CDR3 is TGTGCCAGCAGCCAAATGACAGGCCCCAACACTGAAGCTTTCTTT. Its translation is CASSQMTGPNTEAFF. The chain uses TRBV4-2 and TRBJ1-1; possibly TRBD1 for D (6 bases). The V gene lost 2 bases and the J gene lost 2 bases, with 12 bases spanning the gap. The CDR3 is made up of 15 amino acids. Germline V gene sequence: CDR1 LGHNA, CDR2 YNFKEQ.

The chain has TRBV6-5 and TRBJ1-6; TRBD1 agrees at 7 bases. Germline CDR1 and CDR2: MNHEY and SVGAGI. With V trimmed by 1 base and J by 10 bases, 7 bases remained unmatched. The CDR3 covers 15 residues. The CDR3 reads CASSYFDRVNSPLHF. CDR3 DNA: TGTGCCAGCAGTTACTTCGACAGGGTCAACTCACCCCTCCACTTT.

Only one count was recorded for this clone. The CDR3 nucleotides are TGTGCCAGCAAGAATTCCCAGGGAAGGGGTTCACCCCTCCACTTT. This encodes CASKNSQGRGSPLHF. V usage is TRBV5-6 and J usage is TRBJ1-6; D might be TRBD1 (5 bases). This CDR3 region has 15 residues. Per germline, CDR1 SGHDT and CDR2 YYEEEE. V was pared by 6 bases and J by 9 bases, with 19 bases between.

The chain combines TRBV9 with TRBJ2-2; no clear D gene. Per the germline V gene, CDR1 is SGDLS and CDR2 is YYNGEE. Deletions cut 4 bases from V and 4 bases from J, with 11 bases between. The CDR3 loop spans 14 amino acids. This CDR3 reads CASSPYKRTGELFF. The CDR3 coding sequence is TGTGCCAGCAGCCCTTACAAGCGCACCGGGGAGCTGTTTTTT.

The chain joins TRBV6-1 to TRBJ2-3; 10 bases map to TRBD2. Germline V gene sequence: CDR1 MNHNS, CDR2 SASEGT. The CDR3 covers 13 residues. With V trimmed by 5 bases and J by 7 bases, 3 bases remained unmatched. CDR3: CASSQREGNTQYF. CDR3 nucleotides: TGTGCCAGCAGTCAGCGGGAGGGGAATACGCAGTATTTT.

As to this clone: One end of the junction fails to match germline, which may point to a read error. This CDR3 is CASSPSTGGLFF. In DNA, the CDR3 is TGCGCCAGCAGTCCAAGCACCGGGGGGCTGTTTTTT. The J gene is TRBJ2-2, the V gene TRBV10-2; D may be TRBD2 (6 bases). The germline CDR1 and CDR2 sequences are WSHSY and SAAADI. The CDR3 runs to 12 residues.

The chain uses TRBV6-5 and TRBJ1-2; D is undetermined. CDR1 is MNHEY, CDR2 SVGAGI, per germline. The CDR3 contains 13 residues. V lost 0 bases, J lost 6 bases, and 8 bases lay in between. The CDR3 loop reads CASSYSPQNGYTF. As DNA, the CDR3 is TGTGCCAGCAGTTACTCCCCCCAGAATGGCTACACCTTC.

The CDR3 spells CASSSGLAGKYEQYF. The CDR3 nucleotides read TGTGCCAGCAGCTCAGGACTAGCGGGAAAGTACGAGCAGTACTTC. V gene TRBV7-9 combines with J gene TRBJ2-7, with 12 bases identical to TRBD2. This CDR3 is built from 15 residues. V shed 4 bases and J 4 bases; nucleotides not matched to a gene: 5. Per germline, CDR1 SEHNR and CDR2 FQNEAQ (reference sequence).

The chain employs TRBV5-4 and TRBJ2-4; 8 bases agree with TRBD2. The CDR3 is made up of 15 amino acids. Trimming at V came to 4 bases and at J to 3 bases, leaving 6 bases not matched to a gene. Germline V gives CDR1 SGHNT, CDR2 YYREEE (reference sequence). As DNA, the CDR3 is TGTGCCAGCAGCGCCGACGGGACTAGCAAAAACATTCAGTACTTC. The encoded protein is CASSADGTSKNIQYF.

V and J are TRBV5-8 and TRBJ2-7; 7 nucleotides agree with TRBD2. CDR1 SGHTS and CDR2 YDEGEE come from the germline V gene. The V and J ends lost 0 bases and 6 bases, in that order; junction bases with no gene match: 12. The CDR3 totals 16 residues. This CDR3 reads CASSLDQVGGGSEQYF. CDR3 bases: TGTGCCAGCAGCTTGGATCAAGTCGGGGGAGGGTCCGAGCAGTACTTC.

The chain uses TRBV9 and TRBJ2-5; 7 bases map to TRBD1. TRBJ2-7 explains the end of the DNA better; the J call may be wrong. CDR1 is SGDLS, CDR2 YYNGEE, per germline. This CDR3 is 16 amino acids long. CDR3 nucleotides: TGTGCCAGCAGTCACAACCCCGGGACAGATCGCTACGAGCAGTACTTC. Amino acids: CASSHNPGTDRYEQYF.

As regards this clone: One junction end disagrees with the germline gene, perhaps due to a read error. V is TRBV5-6 and J is TRBJ1-2, with TRBD1 as a possible D gene (5 bases). Germline values: CDR1 SGHDT, CDR2 YYEEEE. The CDR3 is 13 amino acids. DNA for the CDR3: TGTGCCAGCAGCGCGGGACGGAACTATGGCTACGCCTTC. Translating it yields CASSAGRNYGYAF.

The rearrangement uses TRBV6-5 and TRBJ2-3, with 8 bases lining up with TRBD1. This CDR3 region has 13 residues. V was pared by 4 bases and J by 10 bases, with 7 bases of the junction left unmatched. CDR1 is MNHEY and CDR2 is SVGAGI in the germline V gene. CDR3 loop: CASSSQGAPAQYF. CDR3 DNA: TGTGCCAGCAGTTCTCAGGGGGCTCCCGCGCAGTATTTT.

The CDR3: CAISANRASGYTDTQYF. The DNA of the CDR3 is TGTGCCATCAGTGCGAATAGGGCTAGCGGGTACACAGATACGCAGTATTTT. V and J are TRBV10-3 and TRBJ2-3, with 8 bases matching TRBD2. Per germline, CDR1 ENHRY and CDR2 SYGVKD. The CDR3 covers 17 residues. V shed 4 bases, J shed 2 bases, and the junction held 11 bases outside the gene matches.

This chain connects TRBV5-4 to TRBJ2-1; maybe TRBD2 (7 bases). The CDR3 spans 17 residues. In germline, CDR1 is SGHNT, CDR2 YYREEE (reference sequence). Trimming shortened V by 4 bases and J by 0 bases, and 17 bases separated the two germline ends. CDR3 region: CASSPLFRGASYNEQFF. The CDR3 nucleotides read TGTGCCAGCAGCCCCCTTTTTCGGGGGGCCTCCTACAATGAGCAGTTCTTC.

CDR3 sequence: CATSPTGLAGVAGANVLTF. The DNA of the CDR3 is TGTGCCACCAGTCCCACGGGACTAGCGGGAGTGGCCGGGGCCAACGTCCTGACTTTC. V is TRBV15 and J is TRBJ2-6; 14 positions agree with TRBD2. There are 19 residues in the CDR3. J was trimmed by 4 bases and V by 6 bases; bases with no gene match: 11. The germline CDR1 and CDR2 sequences are LNHNV and YYDKDF (reference sequence).

This rearrangement joins TRBV9 to TRBJ1-5, with no clear D. V lost 0 bases and J 4 bases, leaving 8 bases between the germline ends. The CDR3 is made up of 14 amino acids. Germline V CDR1 and CDR2: SGDLS, YYNGEE. The CDR3 DNA sequence: TGTGCCAGCAGCGTAGCTCCGGGGAATCAGCCCCAGCATTTT. Its protein is CASSVAPGNQPQHF. Full variable domain (outside the CDR3, taken from reference TRBV9 and TRBJ1-5): DSGVTQTPKHLITATGQRVTLRCSPRSGDLSVYWYQQSLDQGLQFLIQYYNGEERAKGNILERFSAQQFPDLHSELNLSSLELGDSALYFCASSVAPGNQPQHFGDGTRLSIL.

This clone was detected only once. The rearrangement joins TRBV29-1 to TRBJ2-1; TRBD2 matches 13 bases. V lost 6 bases and J lost 0; bases outside the gene matches: 8. There are 17 residues in the CDR3. Germline values: CDR1 SQVTM, CDR2 ANQGSEA. The CDR3 DNA reads as TGCAGCGTCCGGGGAGGGACTAGCGGGACCTCCTACAATGAGCAGTTCTTC. Amino acids: CSVRGGTSGTSYNEQFF.

J is TRBJ2-1 and V is TRBV2; D ambiguous. The CDR3 extends over 15 amino acids. Trimming removed 3 bases at V and 0 bases at J, with 9 bases between. From germline, CDR1 is SNHLY and CDR2 FYNNEI. The CDR3 region has the DNA TGTGCCAGCAGTGAGTCGGGTAGCTCCTACAATGAGCAGTTCTTC. Translating it yields CASSESGSSYNEQFF.

V gene TRBV5-1 combines with J gene TRBJ2-5, with TRBD1 matching over 7 bases. Trimming removed 4 bases from V and 5 bases from J; junction bases left unmatched: 5. The CDR3 covers 13 residues. The germline gives CDR1 SGHRS, CDR2 YFSETQ. In DNA form, the CDR3 reads TGCGCCAGCAGCCCGGGACAGAGGGAGACCCAGTACTTC. It translates to CASSPGQRETQYF.

The rearrangement links TRBV4-1 to TRBJ1-5; no clear D gene. Germline loops: CDR1 MGHRA, CDR2 YSYEKL. V lost 0 bases and J lost 0, with 12 bases in between. This CDR3 comprises 17 residues. The CDR3 sequence is CASSQDETSYSNQPQHF. The CDR3 region has the DNA TGCGCCAGCAGCCAAGATGAGACATCTTATAGCAATCAGCCCCAGCATTTT.

The rearrangement uses TRBV2 and TRBJ1-1; D is possibly TRBD1 (5 bases). This CDR3 spans 15 amino acids. Per germline, CDR1 SNHLY and CDR2 FYNNEI. With 8 bases removed from V and 11 bases from J, the gap between germline ends came to 27 bases. As DNA, the CDR3 is TGTGCCAGCCGTGCTCCCGGGGGGAATGGGGTAAGGGCTTTCTTT. Its translation is CASRAPGGNGVRAFF.